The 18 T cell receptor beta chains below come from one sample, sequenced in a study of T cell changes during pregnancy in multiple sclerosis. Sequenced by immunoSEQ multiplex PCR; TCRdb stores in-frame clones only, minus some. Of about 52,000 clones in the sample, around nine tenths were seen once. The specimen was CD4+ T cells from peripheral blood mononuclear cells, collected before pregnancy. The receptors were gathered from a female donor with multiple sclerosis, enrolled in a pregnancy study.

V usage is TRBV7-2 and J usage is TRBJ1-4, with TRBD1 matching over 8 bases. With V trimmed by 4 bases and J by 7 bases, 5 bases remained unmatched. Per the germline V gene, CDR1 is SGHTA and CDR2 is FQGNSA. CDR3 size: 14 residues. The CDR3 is CASSSDRAVEKLFF. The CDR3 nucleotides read TGTGCCAGCAGCTCGGACAGGGCGGTTGAAAAACTGTTTTTT.

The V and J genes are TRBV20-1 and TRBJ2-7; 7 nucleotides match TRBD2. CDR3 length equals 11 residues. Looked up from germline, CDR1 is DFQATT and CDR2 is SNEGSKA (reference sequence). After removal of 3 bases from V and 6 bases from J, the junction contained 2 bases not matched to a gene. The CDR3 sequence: CSARGGTEQYF. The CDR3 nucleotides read TGCAGTGCTAGGGGAGGGACCGAGCAGTACTTC.

Here the CDR3 reads CASSFPAGVNKGIQYF. Written as DNA, the CDR3 is TGTGCCAGCAGCTTCCCCGCGGGAGTGAATAAAGGCATTCAGTACTTC. This chain joins TRBV12-1 and TRBJ2-4; no DNA check was done on the table's D call, TRBD2. TRBV12-1 counts as a pseudogene. CDR3 length: 16 residues.

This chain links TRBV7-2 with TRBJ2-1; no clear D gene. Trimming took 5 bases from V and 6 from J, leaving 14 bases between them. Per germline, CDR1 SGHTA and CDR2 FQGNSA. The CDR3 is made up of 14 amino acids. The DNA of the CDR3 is TGTGCCAGCAGCCCCCAATACCATAGCAATGAGCAGTTCTTC. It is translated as CASSPQYHSNEQFF. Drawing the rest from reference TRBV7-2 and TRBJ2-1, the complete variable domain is GAGVSQSPSNKVTEKGKDVELRCDPISGHTALYWYRQSLGQGLEFLIYFQGNSAPDKSGLPSDRFSAERTGGSVSTLTIQRTQQEDSAVYLCASSPQYHSNEQFFGPGTRLTVL.

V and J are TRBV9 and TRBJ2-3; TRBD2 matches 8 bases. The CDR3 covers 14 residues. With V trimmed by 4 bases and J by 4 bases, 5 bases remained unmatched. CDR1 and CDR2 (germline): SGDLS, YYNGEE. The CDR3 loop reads CASSSGLGPDTQYF. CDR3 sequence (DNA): TGTGCCAGCAGCTCGGGACTAGGCCCAGATACGCAGTATTTT. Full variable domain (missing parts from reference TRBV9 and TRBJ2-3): DSGVTQTPKHLITATGQRVTLRCSPRSGDLSVYWYQQSLDQGLQFLIQYYNGEERAKGNILERFSAQQFPDLHSELNLSSLELGDSALYFCASSSGLGPDTQYFGPGTRLTVL.

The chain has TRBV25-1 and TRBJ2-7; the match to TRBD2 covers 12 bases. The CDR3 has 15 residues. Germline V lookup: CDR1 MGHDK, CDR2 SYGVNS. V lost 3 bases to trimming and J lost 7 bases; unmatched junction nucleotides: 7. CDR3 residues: CASSDATSGRREQYF. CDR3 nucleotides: TGTGCCAGCAGTGATGCGACTAGCGGGAGAAGAGAGCAGTACTTC.

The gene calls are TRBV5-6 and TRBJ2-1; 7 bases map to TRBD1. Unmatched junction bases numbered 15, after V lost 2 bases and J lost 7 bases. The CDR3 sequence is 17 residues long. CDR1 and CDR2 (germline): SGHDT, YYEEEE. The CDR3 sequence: CASSLLSLAGGWNEQFF. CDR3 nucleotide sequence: TGTGCCAGCAGCTTACTTAGTTTGGCAGGGGGATGGAATGAGCAGTTCTTC.

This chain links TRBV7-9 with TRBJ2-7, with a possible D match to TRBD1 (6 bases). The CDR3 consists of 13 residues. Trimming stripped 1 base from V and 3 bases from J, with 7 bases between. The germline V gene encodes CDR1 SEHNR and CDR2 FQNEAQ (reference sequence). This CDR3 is CASSLGTVYEQYF. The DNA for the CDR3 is TGTGCCAGCAGCTTAGGGACAGTCTACGAGCAGTACTTC.

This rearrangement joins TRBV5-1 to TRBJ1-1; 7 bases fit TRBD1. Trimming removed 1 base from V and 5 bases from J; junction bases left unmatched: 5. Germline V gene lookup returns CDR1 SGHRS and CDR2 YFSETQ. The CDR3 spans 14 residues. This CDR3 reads CASSLRRGHTEAFF. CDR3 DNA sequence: TGCGCCAGCAGCTTGCGGAGGGGGCATACTGAAGCTTTCTTT.

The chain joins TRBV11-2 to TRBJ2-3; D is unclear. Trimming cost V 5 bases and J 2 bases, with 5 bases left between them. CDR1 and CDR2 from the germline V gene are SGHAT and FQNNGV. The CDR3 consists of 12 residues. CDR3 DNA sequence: TGTGCCAGCAGCATCGTCACAGATACGCAGTATTTT. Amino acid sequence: CASSIVTDTQYF. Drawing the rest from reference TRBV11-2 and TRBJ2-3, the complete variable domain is EAGVAQSPRYKIIEKRQSVAFWCNPISGHATLYWYQQILGQGPKLLIQFQNNGVVDDSQLPKDRFSAERLKGVDSTLKIQPAKLEDSAVYLCASSIVTDTQYFGPGTRLTVL.

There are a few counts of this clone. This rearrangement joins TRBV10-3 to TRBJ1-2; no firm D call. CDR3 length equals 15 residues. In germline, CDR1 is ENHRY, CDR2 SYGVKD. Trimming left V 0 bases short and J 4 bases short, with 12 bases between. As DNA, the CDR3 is TGTGCCATCAGTGAGTCGAACAGCCCGATCTATGGCTACACCTTC. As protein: CAISESNSPIYGYTF.

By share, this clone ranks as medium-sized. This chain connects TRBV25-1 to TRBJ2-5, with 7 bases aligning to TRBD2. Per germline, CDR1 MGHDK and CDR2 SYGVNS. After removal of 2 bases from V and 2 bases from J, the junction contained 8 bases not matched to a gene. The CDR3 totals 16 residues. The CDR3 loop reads CASSEQEAGTQETQYF. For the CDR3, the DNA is TGTGCCAGCAGTGAACAAGAAGCGGGAACGCAAGAGACCCAGTACTTC.

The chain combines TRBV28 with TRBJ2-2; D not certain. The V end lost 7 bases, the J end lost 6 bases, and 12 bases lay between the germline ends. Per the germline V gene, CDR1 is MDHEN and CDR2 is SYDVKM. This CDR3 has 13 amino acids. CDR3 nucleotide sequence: TGTGCCAGCAACCTAGTCCGGTCCGGGGAGCTGTTTTTT. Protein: CASNLVRSGELFF.

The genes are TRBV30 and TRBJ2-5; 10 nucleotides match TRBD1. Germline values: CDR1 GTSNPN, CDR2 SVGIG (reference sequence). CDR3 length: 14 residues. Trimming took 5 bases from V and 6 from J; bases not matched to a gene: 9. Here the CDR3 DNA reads TGTGCCTGGGAACGGGACAGGGGTCTTAAGACCCAGTACTTC. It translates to CAWERDRGLKTQYF. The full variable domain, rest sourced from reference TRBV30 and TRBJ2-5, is SQTIHQWPATLVQPVGSPLSLECTVEGTSNPNLYWYRQAAGRGLQLLFYSVGIGQISSEVPQNLSASRPQDRQFILSSKKLLLSDSGFYLCAWERDRGLKTQYFGPGTRLLVL.

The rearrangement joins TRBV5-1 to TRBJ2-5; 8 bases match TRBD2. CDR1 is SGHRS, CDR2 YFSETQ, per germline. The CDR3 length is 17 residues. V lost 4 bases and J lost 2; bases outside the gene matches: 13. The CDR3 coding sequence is TGCGCCAGCAGCCGCCCTAAAGCGGGAGTAAATCAAGAGACCCAGTACTTC. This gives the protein CASSRPKAGVNQETQYF.

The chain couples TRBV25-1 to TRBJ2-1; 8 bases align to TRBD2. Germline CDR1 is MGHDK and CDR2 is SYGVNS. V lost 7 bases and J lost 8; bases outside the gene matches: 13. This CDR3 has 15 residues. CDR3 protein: CASKGSGGRLYEQFF. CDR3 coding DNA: TGTGCCAGCAAGGGAAGTGGCGGGAGGTTGTATGAGCAGTTCTTC.

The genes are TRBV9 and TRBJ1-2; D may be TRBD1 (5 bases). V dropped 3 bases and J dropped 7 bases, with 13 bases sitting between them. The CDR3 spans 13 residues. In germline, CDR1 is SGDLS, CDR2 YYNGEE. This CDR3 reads CASSAREQGGYTF. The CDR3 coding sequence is TGTGCCAGCAGCGCCCGGGAGCAGGGTGGCTACACCTTC. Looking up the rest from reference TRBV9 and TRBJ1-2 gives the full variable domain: DSGVTQTPKHLITATGQRVTLRCSPRSGDLSVYWYQQSLDQGLQFLIQYYNGEERAKGNILERFSAQQFPDLHSELNLSSLELGDSALYFCASSAREQGGYTFGSGTRLTVV.

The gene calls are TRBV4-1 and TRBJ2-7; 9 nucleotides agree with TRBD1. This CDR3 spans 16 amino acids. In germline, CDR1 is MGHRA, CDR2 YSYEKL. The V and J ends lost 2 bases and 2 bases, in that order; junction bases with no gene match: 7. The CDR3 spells CASSQIPTGGAYEQYF. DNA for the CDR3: TGCGCCAGCAGCCAAATTCCGACAGGGGGGGCCTACGAGCAGTACTTC.